This TCR beta chain is from a study of blood T cell repertoires in COVID-19 (dated by TCRdb to about 2020). Concerning the study at large: Samples from collaborators originated in the United States, Italy and Spain and spanned both the acute and convalescent phases of COVID-19. The dataset comprised deeply sampled blood TCRbeta repertoires from subjects exposed to, actively infected with, or recovered from COVID-19. The samples were drawn from two sources: the first 160 participants of the ongoing ImmuneRACE study, and fewer than 1,500 subjects contributed by 6 global collaborators. Where available, HLA class I and class II types were taken from metadata supplied by the sample provider and were not determined by assay-based typing. Sample metadata almost always included a de-identified subject ID, COVID-19 status, age in years and sex. The material from the prospective study consisted of cDNA or gDNA derived from T cells, B-cell-depleted T cells, or PBMCs. A freely available public database, intended as a resource for researchers studying the immune response to SARS-CoV-2, is where the repertoires were released.

The paper's findings and limits, for the study overall: Clinical and demographic metadata were provided uncurated, with the amount varying by source and participant.

The immunoSEQ Assay, a bias-controlled multiplex PCR, was used to amplify TCRbeta CDR3 regions from genomic DNA. The study's own analysis went as follows. The number of nucleated cells in each sample was estimated by amplification of reference gene primers within the assay. To quantify the absolute abundance of each unique TCRbeta CDR3 rearrangement, sequence reads were collapsed and filtered. For each sample, productive Simpson clonality was calculated as the square root of Simpson's diversity index over productive rearrangements. TCRdb re-hosts the immuneACCESS table, in-frame sequences only. Its copies lack some clones; in the studies checked, an unresolved V gene accounts for under half of them, and the cause for the rest is not known. Clone size and the V and J calls come from that table; the DNA yielded D and trimming. The sample table shows some 200,000 clones, and more than 80% are seen once. Of the sample, more than 9% falls within the top ten clones.

Including cysteine and phenylalanine, the CDR3 has 15 amino acids. Left in the record is the CDR3 DNA by itself, 45 bases read in frame from the first base. Trimming takes 6 bases off V and 6 bases off J; junction bases not matched to a gene: 10. CDR1 and CDR2 are read off the germline V gene as SGHTA and FQGNSA. The collaborating institutions used their own protocols to collect whole blood in K2EDTA tubes. Collaborator samples were shipped for TCRbeta analysis as frozen whole blood, isolated PBMCs, or DNA extracted from either sample type. Remarks on this clone: Its antigen is not yet known. No much larger clonotype is one base removed from it; base qualities were not supplied.

This receptor was taken from a woman aged 80 or older with acute or convalescent COVID-19. Sample: peripheral blood. This chain is built from TRBV7-2 and TRBJ2-3; TRBD2 fits 9 bases in the junction. The CDR3 corresponds to CASRDGGGARDTQYF. The sequenced DNA is TGTGCCAGCAGAGATGGCGGGGGGGCCAGGGATACGCAGTATTTT.